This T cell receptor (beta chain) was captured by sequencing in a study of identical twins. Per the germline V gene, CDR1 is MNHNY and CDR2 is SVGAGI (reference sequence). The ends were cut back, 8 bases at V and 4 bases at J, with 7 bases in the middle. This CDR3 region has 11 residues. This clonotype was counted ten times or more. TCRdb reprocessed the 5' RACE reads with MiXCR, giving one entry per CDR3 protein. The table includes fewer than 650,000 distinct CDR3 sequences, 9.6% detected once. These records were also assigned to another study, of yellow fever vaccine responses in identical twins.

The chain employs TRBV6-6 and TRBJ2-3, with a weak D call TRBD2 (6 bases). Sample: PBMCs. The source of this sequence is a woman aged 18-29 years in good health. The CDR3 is CASWGADTQYF. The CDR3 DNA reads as TGTGCCAGCTGGGGGGCAGATACGCAGTATTTT.